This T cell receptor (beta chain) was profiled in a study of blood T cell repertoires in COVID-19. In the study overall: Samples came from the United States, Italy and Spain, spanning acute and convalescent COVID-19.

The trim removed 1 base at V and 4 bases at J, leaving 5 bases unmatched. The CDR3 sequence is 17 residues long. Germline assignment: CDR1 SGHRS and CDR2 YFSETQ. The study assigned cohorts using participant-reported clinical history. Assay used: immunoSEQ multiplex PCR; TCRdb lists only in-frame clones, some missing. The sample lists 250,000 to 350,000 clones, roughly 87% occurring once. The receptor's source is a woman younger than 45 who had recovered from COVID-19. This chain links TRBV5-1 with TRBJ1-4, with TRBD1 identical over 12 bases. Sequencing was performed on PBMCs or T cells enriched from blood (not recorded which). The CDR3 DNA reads TGCGCCAGCAGCTTGTGGGGACAGGGGGCACATAATGAAAAACTGTTTTTT. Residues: CASSLWGQGAHNEKLFF.